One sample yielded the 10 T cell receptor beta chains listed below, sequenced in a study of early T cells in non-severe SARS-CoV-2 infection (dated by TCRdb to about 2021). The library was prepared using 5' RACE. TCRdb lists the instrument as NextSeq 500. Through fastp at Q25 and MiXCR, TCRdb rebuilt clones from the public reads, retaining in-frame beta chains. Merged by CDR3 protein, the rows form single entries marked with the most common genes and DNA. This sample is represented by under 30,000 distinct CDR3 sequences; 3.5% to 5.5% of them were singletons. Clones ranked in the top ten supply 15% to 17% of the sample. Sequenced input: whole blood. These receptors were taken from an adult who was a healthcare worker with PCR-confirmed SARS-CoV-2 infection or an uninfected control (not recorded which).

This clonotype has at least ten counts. The DNA of the CDR3 is TGTGCCAGCAGTGAAGCGCAAGGGGACTACGAGCAGTACTTC. This codes for CASSEAQGDYEQYF. V is TRBV6-1 and J is TRBJ2-7; possible D gene TRBD1, 5 bases. Trimming pared 0 bases from V and 3 bases from J, leaving 9 bases between. The CDR3 covers 14 residues. Germline CDR1 and CDR2: MNHNS and SASEGT.

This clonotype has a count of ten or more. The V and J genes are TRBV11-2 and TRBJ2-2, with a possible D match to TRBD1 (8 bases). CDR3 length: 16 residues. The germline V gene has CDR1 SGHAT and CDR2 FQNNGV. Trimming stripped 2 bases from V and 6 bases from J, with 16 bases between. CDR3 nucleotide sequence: TGTGCCAGCAGCTTAACCCGGACAGGGAGGGCCGGGGAGCTGTTTTTT. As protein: CASSLTRTGRAGELFF.

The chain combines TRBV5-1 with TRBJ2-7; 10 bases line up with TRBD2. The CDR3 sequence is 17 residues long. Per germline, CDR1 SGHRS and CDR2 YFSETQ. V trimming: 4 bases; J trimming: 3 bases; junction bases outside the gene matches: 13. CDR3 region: CASSPGALAGAYYEQYF. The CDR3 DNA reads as TGCGCCAGCAGCCCTGGAGCGCTAGCGGGAGCTTACTACGAGCAGTACTTC.

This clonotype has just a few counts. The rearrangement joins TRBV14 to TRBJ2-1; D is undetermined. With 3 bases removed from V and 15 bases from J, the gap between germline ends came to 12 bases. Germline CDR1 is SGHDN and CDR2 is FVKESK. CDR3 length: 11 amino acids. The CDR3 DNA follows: TGTGCCAGCAGCCAGGGCCCAGTGGTGTTCTTC. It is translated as CASSQGPVVFF. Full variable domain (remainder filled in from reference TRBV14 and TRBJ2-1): EAGVTQFPSHSVIEKGQTVTLRCDPISGHDNLYWYRRVMGKEIKFLLHFVKESKQDESGMPNNRFLAERTGGTYSTLKVQPAELEDSGVYFCASSQGPVVFFGPGTRLTVL.

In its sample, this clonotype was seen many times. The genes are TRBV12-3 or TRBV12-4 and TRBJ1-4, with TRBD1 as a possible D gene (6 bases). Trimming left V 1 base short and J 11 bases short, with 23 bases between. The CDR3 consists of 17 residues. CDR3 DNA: TGTGCCAGCAGTTTAGGCGGTTTTGGGGGCGCCGGTTGGAAACTGTTTTTT. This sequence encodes CASSLGGFGGAGWKLFF.

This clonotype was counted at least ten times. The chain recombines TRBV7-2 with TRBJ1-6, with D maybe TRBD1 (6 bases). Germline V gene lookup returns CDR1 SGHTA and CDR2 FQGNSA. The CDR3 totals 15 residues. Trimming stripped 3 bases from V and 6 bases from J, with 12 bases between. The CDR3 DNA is TGTGCCAGCAGCTTCGGACAGCATATTAATTCACCCCTCCACTTT. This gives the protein CASSFGQHINSPLHF.

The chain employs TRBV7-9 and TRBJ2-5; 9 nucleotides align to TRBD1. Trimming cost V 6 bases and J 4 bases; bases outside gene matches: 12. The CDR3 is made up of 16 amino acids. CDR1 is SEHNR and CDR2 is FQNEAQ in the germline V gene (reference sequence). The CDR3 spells CASSHLQDRGRETQYF. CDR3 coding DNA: TGTGCCAGCAGTCACCTACAGGACAGGGGCAGAGAGACCCAGTACTTC.

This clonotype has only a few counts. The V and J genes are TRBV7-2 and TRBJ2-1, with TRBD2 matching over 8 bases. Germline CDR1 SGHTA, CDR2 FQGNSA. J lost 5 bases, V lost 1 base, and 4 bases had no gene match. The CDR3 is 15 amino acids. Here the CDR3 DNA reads TGTGCCAGCAGCTTAGGGACTAGCAGAAACAATGAGCAGTTCTTC. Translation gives CASSLGTSRNNEQFF.

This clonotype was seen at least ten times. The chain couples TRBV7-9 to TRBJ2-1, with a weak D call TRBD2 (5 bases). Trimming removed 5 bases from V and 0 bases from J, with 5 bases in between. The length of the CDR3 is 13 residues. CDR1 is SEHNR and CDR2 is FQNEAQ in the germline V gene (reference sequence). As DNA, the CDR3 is TGTGCCAGCAGCCGGGGCTCCTACAATGAGCAGTTCTTC. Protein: CASSRGSYNEQFF. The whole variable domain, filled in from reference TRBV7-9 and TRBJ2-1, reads DTGVSQNPRHKITKRGQNVTFRCDPISEHNRLYWYRQTLGQGPEFLTYFQNEAQLEKSRLLSDRFSAERPKGSFSTLEIQRTEQGDSAMYLCASSRGSYNEQFFGPGTRLTVL.

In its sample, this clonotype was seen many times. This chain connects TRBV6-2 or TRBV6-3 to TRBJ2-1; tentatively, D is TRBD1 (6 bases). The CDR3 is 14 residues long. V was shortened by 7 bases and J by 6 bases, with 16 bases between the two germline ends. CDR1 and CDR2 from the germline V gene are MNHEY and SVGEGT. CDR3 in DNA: TGTGCCAGCATGTCTGGACAGATCTTCAATGAGCAGTTCTTC. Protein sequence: CASMSGQIFNEQFF.